This TCR beta chain was obtained from a study of shared clonotypes between healthy human individuals. The CDR3 totals 14 residues. The germline V and J ends were trimmed by 8 bases and 0 bases, with 10 bases remaining between them. Germline V gene data show CDR1 as MNHEY and CDR2 as SVGAGI. As for this clone: Its target is not known.

Broader study findings: Clonotypes shared by all four donors outscored non-shared clonotypes in generation probability.

The study ran the assay at deep level. Profiling relied on immunoSEQ multiplex PCR, and the TCRdb table lists in-frame clones only, not all of them. The sample carries under 650,000 clones, 96% recorded once. The sequencing sample was made of naive CD4+ T cells sorted from blood. This sample's subset: CD45RA+ positively selected. The chain combines TRBV6-5 with TRBJ1-4; D not certain. This receptor was taken from a woman younger than 45 in good health. The CDR3 DNA is TGTGCCAGCGGTGAGGACGCAACTAATGAAAAACTGTTTTTT. This encodes CASGEDATNEKLFF.